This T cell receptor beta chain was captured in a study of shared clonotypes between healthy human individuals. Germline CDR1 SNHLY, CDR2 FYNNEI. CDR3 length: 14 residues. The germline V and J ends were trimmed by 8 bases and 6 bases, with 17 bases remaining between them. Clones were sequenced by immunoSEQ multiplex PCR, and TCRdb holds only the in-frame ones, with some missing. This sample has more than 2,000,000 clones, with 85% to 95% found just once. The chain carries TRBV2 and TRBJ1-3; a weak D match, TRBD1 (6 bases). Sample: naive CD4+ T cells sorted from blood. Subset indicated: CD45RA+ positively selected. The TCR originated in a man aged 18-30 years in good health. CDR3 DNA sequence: TGTGCCAGCGCCGCCGGGGGCGTTCAAAACACCATATATTTT. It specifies CASAAGGVQNTIYF.